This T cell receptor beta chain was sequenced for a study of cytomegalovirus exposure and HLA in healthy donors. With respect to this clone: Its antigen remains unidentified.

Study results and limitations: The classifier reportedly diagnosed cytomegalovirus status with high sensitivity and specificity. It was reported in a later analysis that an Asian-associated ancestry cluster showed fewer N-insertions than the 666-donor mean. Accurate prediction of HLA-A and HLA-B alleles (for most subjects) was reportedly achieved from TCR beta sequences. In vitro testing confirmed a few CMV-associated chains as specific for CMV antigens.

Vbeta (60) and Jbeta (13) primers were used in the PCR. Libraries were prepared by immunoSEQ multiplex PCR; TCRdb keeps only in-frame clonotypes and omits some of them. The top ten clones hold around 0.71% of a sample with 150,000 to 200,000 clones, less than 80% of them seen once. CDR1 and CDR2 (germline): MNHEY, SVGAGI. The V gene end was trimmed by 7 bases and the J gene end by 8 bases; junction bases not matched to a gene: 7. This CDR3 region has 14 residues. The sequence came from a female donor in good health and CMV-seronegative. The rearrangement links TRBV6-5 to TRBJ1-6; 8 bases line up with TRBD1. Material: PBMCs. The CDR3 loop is CASTSGTGYSPLHF. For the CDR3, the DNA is TGTGCCAGCACCAGTGGGACAGGATATTCACCCCTCCACTTT.